The source of this T cell receptor (beta chain) is a study of circulating CD8 cells and anti-PD-1 response in melanoma. Study-wide context: Complete or partial response defined responders; stable or progressive disease, non-responders.

This clonotype rates as medium-sized. The antigen remains undetermined. TCR libraries were prepared from approximately 15 ng of total RNA with the QIAseq Immune Repertoire TCR panel. TCRdb reprocessed the reads via MiXCR and lists one record per CDR3 protein. Of some 800 distinct CDR3 sequences in the sample, over 9.5% are singletons; the top ten hold about 50%. Points from the study as a whole: Diversity ranked highest in DNEG and lowest in TIGIT subsets. Patients included both untreated and previously treated individuals. Subset repertoires were largely private at M1, with under 8% shared.

Live CD3+CD8+TCRalphabeta+ cells were sorted into four subsets by PD-1 and/or TIGIT. The CDR3 totals 16 residues. V was pared by 6 bases and J by 1 base, with 6 bases of the junction left unmatched. Germline V gene sequence: CDR1 MNHNY, CDR2 SVGAGI (reference sequence). The receptor was derived from a human donor with melanoma. Sequenced here: CD8+ T cells from PBMCs, sampled at baseline or after one month of anti-PD-1 therapy (not recorded which). The chain employs TRBV6-6 and TRBJ2-1; TRBD2 agrees at 10 bases. The CDR3: CASRFSGGNSYNEQFF. The CDR3 nucleotides are TGTGCCAGCAGGTTTAGCGGGGGGAATTCCTACAATGAGCAGTTCTTC.